Reported below is one T cell receptor beta chain. Its cognate antigen is unknown. These data originate in a study of blood T cells in healthy people across ages. Study-level findings and limits: More naive CD4+ cells and higher diversity were found in long-lived than in aged donors.

PBMCs, at least 7 million per sample, were isolated. A second PCR of 7 to 11 cycles used a sample-barcoded 5' primer and a J-beta primer mix. Each CDR3 protein is one row after TCRdb ran MiXCR on the 5' RACE reads. This table has 1.8 million or so distinct CDR3 sequences, about two fifths appearing once. The sample taken for sequencing was blood. This sequence originates from a human donor in good health.

CDR3 sequence: CASREWGYGTEAFF. The CDR3 DNA reads TGTGCCAGCAGGGAATGGGGCTACGGCACTGAAGCTTTCTTT. V and J are TRBV7-3 and TRBJ1-1; maybe TRBD1 (5 bases). In germline, CDR1 is SGHTA, CDR2 FQGTGA. CDR3 length equals 14 residues. The germline V and J ends were trimmed by 6 bases and 4 bases, with 15 bases remaining between them.